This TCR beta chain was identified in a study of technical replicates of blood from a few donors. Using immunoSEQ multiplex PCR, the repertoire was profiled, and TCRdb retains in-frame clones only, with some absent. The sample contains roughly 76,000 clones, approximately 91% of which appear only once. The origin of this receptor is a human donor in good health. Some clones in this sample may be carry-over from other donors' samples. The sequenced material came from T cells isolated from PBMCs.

CDR3 nucleotide sequence: TGTGCCAGCAGGCTAGACAGGATCACTGAAGCTTTCTTT. As protein: CASRLDRITEAFF. The chain combines TRBV2 with TRBJ1-1; D is possibly TRBD1 (6 bases). The CDR3 runs to 13 residues. With 6 bases removed from V and 4 bases from J, the gap between germline ends came to 12 bases. CDR1 is SNHLY and CDR2 is FYNNEI in the germline V gene. Complete variable domain (other parts from reference TRBV2 and TRBJ1-1): EPEVTQTPSHQVTQMGQEVILRCVPISNHLYFYWYRQILGQKVEFLVSFYNNEISEKSEIFDDQFSVERPDGSNFTLKIRSTKLEDSAMYFCASRLDRITEAFFGQGTRLTVV.